These T cell receptor beta chains were read from a single sample in a study of regulatory T cells in long-lasting Graves disease. Each CDR3 protein is one row after TCRdb ran MiXCR on the multiplex PCR reads. The repertoire includes 250,000 or so distinct CDR3 sequences, around a sixth of them detected once, and around 13% sits in the top ten. This sample also belongs to another study, concerning T cells in Graves' hyperthyroidism and ophthalmopathy.

The sequencing here drew on peripheral blood mononuclear cells (PBMCs), taken at new diagnosis, from a patient treated with antithyroid drugs. The source is a woman in her twenties or thirties with Graves disease. The CDR3 runs from the conserved cysteine through the conserved F or W. D genes are given only for firm matches. A clone size is listed for some rows: how often the clone was seen (once, few, many), or a class if it is expanded.

j_gene	abundance	d_gene	v_gene	CDR3aa	CDR3nt
TRBJ2-3	many	.	TRBV12-3/TRBV12-4	CASSLRADTQYF	TGTGCCAGCAGTTTGCGTGCAGATACGCAGTATTTT
TRBJ2-1	many	TRBD1	TRBV7-6	CASIPTGASYNEQFF	TGTGCCAGCATCCCCACAGGGGCGTCCTACAATGAGCAGTTCTTC
TRBJ2-3	many	TRBD2	TRBV12-3/TRBV12-4	CASSPSGGPQLTDTQYF	TGTGCCAGCAGTCCTAGCGGGGGGCCGCAACTCACAGATACGCAGTATTTT
TRBJ1-1	many	.	TRBV7-9	CASSSYRTGLFPEAFF	TGTGCCAGCAGCTCTTACCGGACGGGACTTTTCCCTGAAGCTTTCTTT
TRBJ1-4	.	.	TRBV4-2	CASSQERAGNEKLFF	TGTGCCAGCAGCCAAGAGAGGGCGGGTAATGAAAAACTGTTTTTT
TRBJ2-1	many	.	TRBV10-3	CAISEAQINNEQFF	TGTGCCATCAGTGAAGCCCAAATCAACAATGAGCAGTTCTTC
TRBJ2-1	many	.	TRBV5-1	CATSPRTDRNEQFF	TGCGCCACCTCACCCCGTACCGATCGAAATGAGCAGTTCTTC
TRBJ1-3	many	.	TRBV5-1	CASSPPGPRNTIYF	TGCGCCAGCAGCCCGCCGGGGCCGAGGAACACCATATATTTT
TRBJ1-6	many	.	TRBV7-3	CASSQSGDSPLHF	TGTGCCAGCAGCCAATCAGGGGATTCACCCCTCCACTTT
TRBJ1-1	many	.	TRBV7-2	CASSRIEGGKSEAFF	TGTGCCAGCAGCCGGATAGAGGGGGGGAAGTCCGAAGCTTTCTTT
TRBJ2-3	many	.	TRBV14	CASSQNTDTQYF	TGTGCCAGCAGCCAAAATACAGATACGCAGTATTTT
TRBJ1-1	many	.	TRBV12-3/TRBV12-4	CASSLGDRNTEAFF	TGTGCCAGCAGTCTGGGGGATCGGAACACTGAAGCTTTCTTT
TRBJ2-7	many	.	TRBV5-1	CASSPLLNSYEQYF	TGCGCCAGCAGCCCTCTGTTGAATTCCTACGAGCAGTACTTC
TRBJ2-7	many	.	TRBV12-5	CASGTGRAHVQYF	TGTGCTAGTGGCACGGGACGGGCCCATGTGCAGTACTTC
TRBJ2-2	many	.	TRBV20-1	CSARSLLDSGELFF	TGCAGTGCTAGATCGTTACTAGATTCCGGGGAGCTGTTTTTT
TRBJ2-5	many	TRBD1	TRBV4-2	CASSQDPSTGGATQETQYF	TGTGCCAGCAGCCAAGATCCATCGACAGGGGGGGCCACCCAAGAGACCCAGTACTTC
TRBJ1-5	many	.	TRBV6-2/TRBV6-3	CASSYIGGNQPQHF	TGTGCCAGCAGTTACATTGGGGGAAATCAGCCCCAGCATTTT
TRBJ2-5	many	.	TRBV2	CASLRYQETQYF	TGTGCCAGCCTACGGTACCAAGAGACCCAGTACTTC
TRBJ1-2	.	TRBD1	TRBV29-1	CSVTGTGGYGYTF	TGCAGCGTAACCGGGACAGGGGGCTATGGCTACACCTTC
TRBJ2-1	many	TRBD2	TRBV7-3	CASSLTLAGGHNEQFF	TGTGCCAGCAGCTTAACGCTAGCGGGGGGCCACAATGAGCAGTTCTTC
TRBJ2-1	many	TRBD2	TRBV6-1	CASSLAGGDNEQFF	TGTGCCAGCAGCTTAGCGGGGGGGGACAATGAGCAGTTCTTC
TRBJ2-3	.	.	TRBV7-9	CASSLSLGPGTDTQYF	TGTGCCAGCAGCTTATCTTTGGGTCCAGGGACAGATACGCAGTATTTT
TRBJ2-7	many	TRBD1	TRBV12-3/TRBV12-4	CASTTGALSYEQYF	TGTGCCAGCACCACAGGGGCCCTCTCCTACGAGCAGTACTTC
TRBJ2-3	.	.	TRBV11-3	CASSLVRGSDTQYF	TGTGCCAGCAGCTTAGTAAGGGGCTCAGATACGCAGTATTTT
TRBJ2-3	many	.	TRBV6-2/TRBV6-3	CASSYGGRTDTQYF	TGTGCCAGCAGTTACGGCGGGCGCACAGATACGCAGTATTTT
TRBJ2-2	few	.	TRBV10-3	CAISEGGGNTGELFF	TGTGCCATCAGTGAGGGAGGGGGGAACACCGGGGAGCTGTTTTTT
TRBJ1-1	many	TRBD1	TRBV29-1	CSAGQGNTEAFF	TGCAGCGCCGGACAGGGGAACACTGAAGCTTTCTTT
TRBJ1-1	few	TRBD1	TRBV6-1	CASRTNRGTTEAFF	TGTGCCAGCAGAACGAACAGGGGAACCACTGAAGCTTTCTTT
TRBJ1-1	many	.	TRBV28	CASSERSMRTEAFF	TGTGCCAGCAGTGAGAGGTCGATGAGGACTGAAGCTTTCTTT
TRBJ1-6	many	.	TRBV13	CASSLAFLSPLHF	TGTGCCAGCAGCTTAGCGTTCCTTTCACCCCTCCACTTT
TRBJ2-2	many	.	TRBV5-1	CASSSGAQWGGELFF	TGCGCCAGCAGCTCGGGGGCCCAGTGGGGCGGGGAGCTGTTTTTT
TRBJ2-7	many	.	TRBV9	CASSGGTRWDEQYF	TGTGCCAGCAGCGGAGGGACACGCTGGGACGAGCAGTACTTC
TRBJ2-5	many	.	TRBV20-1	CSARPLEGSLQLTQYF	TGCAGTGCTAGACCCCTCGAGGGTTCTCTACAATTGACCCAGTACTTC
TRBJ1-1	many	.	TRBV6-1	CASSEALGETEAFF	TGTGCCAGCAGTGAAGCGCTTGGGGAGACCGAAGCTTTCTTT
TRBJ1-6	many	.	TRBV10-3	CAISESLAGKNNSPLHF	TGTGCCATCAGTGAGTCGCTGGCAGGCAAGAATAATTCACCCCTCCACTTT
TRBJ1-2	many	.	TRBV27	CASSFNRDPYGYTF	TGTGCCAGCAGTTTTAACAGGGACCCCTATGGCTACACCTTC
TRBJ2-3	many	TRBD1	TRBV5-1	CASSPTGGDTQYF	TGCGCCAGCTCCCCGACAGGGGGCGATACGCAGTATTTT
TRBJ1-1	many	TRBD1	TRBV6-1	CASSSLGQHMNTEAFF	TGTGCCAGCAGTTCCCTGGGACAGCACATGAACACTGAAGCTTTCTTT
TRBJ1-3	many	.	TRBV7-8	CASSWEYLGSSGNTIYF	TGTGCCAGCAGCTGGGAATATCTAGGGAGTTCTGGAAACACCATATATTTT
TRBJ1-2	few	.	TRBV5-1	CASSPSAGTTYGYTF	TGCGCCAGCAGCCCATCCGCCGGGACAACTTATGGCTACACCTTC
TRBJ2-7	.	TRBD2	TRBV20-1	CSAISLSRGAYEQYF	TGCAGTGCTATTTCCCTTTCGCGGGGGGCCTACGAGCAGTACTTC
TRBJ1-1	many	.	TRBV5-6	CASSPLTKPTAEAFF	TGTGCCAGCAGCCCTCTGACTAAACCGACAGCTGAAGCTTTCTTT
TRBJ2-5	few	.	TRBV12-3/TRBV12-4	CASSFGAMSKETQYF	TGTGCCAGCAGTTTCGGGGCGATGAGTAAAGAGACCCAGTACTTC
TRBJ2-3	many	.	TRBV5-1	CASSSRLARDTQYF	TGCGCCAGCAGCTCTCGTCTGGCAAGGGATACGCAGTATTTT
TRBJ1-2	many	.	TRBV24-1	CATSDWRERVFYYGYTF	TGTGCCACCAGTGATTGGCGGGAGAGGGTATTTTACTATGGCTACACCTTC
TRBJ2-7	.	.	TRBV7-8	CASSLGGGAAYEQYF	TGTGCCAGCAGCTTAGGGGGCGGGGCTGCCTACGAGCAGTACTTC
TRBJ1-1	many	.	TRBV5-1	CASSLAGPTEAFF	TGTGCCAGCAGCTTAGCAGGGCCCACTGAAGCTTTCTTT
TRBJ2-1	many	.	TRBV5-5	CASSSGNSNEQFF	TGTGCCAGCAGCTCTGGGAACAGCAATGAGCAGTTCTTC
TRBJ2-7	many	.	TRBV13	CASSLRGYGSYEQYF	TGTGCCAGCAGCTTACGAGGCTACGGCTCCTACGAGCAGTACTTC
TRBJ2-7	many	TRBD1	TRBV27	CASRKQGTYEQYF	TGTGCCAGCAGAAAACAGGGGACCTACGAGCAGTACTTC
TRBJ1-1	many	TRBD1	TRBV3-1	CASRLRDRGSEAFF	TGTGCCAGCAGGCTCCGGGACAGGGGGTCTGAAGCTTTCTTT
TRBJ2-5	many	.	TRBV11-2	CASSSTIRDIGETQYF	TGTGCCAGCAGCTCAACTATACGGGACATTGGGGAGACCCAGTACTTC
TRBJ1-2	many	.	TRBV5-6	CASSLEGLDSGYGYTF	TGTGCCAGCAGCTTGGAAGGATTGGATTCTGGCTATGGCTACACCTTC
TRBJ2-2	few	.	TRBV12-5	CASGLIGELFF	TGTGCTAGTGGTTTAATCGGGGAGCTGTTTTTT
TRBJ2-7	many	.	TRBV6-1	CASSDYAGLGPEQYF	TGTGCCAGCAGTGATTATGCAGGGCTTGGTCCCGAGCAGTACTTC
TRBJ1-6	many	.	TRBV3-1	CASTEGRNSPLHF	TGTGCCAGCACAGAGGGACGGAATTCACCCCTCCACTTT
TRBJ2-3	few	TRBD2	TRBV10-3	CAISAGGGAKSDTQYF	TGTGCCATCAGTGCGGGCGGGGGGGCCAAATCAGATACGCAGTATTTT